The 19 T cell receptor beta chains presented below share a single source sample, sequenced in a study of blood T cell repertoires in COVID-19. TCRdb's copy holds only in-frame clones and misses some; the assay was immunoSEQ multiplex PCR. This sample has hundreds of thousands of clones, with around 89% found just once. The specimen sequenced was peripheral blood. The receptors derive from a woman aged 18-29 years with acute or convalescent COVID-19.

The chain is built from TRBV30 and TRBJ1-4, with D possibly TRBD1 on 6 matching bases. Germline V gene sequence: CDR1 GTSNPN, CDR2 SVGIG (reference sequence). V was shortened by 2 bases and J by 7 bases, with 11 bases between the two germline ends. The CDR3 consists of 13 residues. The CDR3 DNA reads TGTGCCTGGAGTCCCGGGGGGCGTGAAAAACTGTTTTTT. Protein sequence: CAWSPGGREKLFF.

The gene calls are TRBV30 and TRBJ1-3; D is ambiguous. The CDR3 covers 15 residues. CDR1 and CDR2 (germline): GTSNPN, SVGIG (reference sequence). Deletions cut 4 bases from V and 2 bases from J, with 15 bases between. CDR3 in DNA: TGTGCCTGGACTATCCTCCGCGCTGCTGGAAACACCATATATTTT. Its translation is CAWTILRAAGNTIYF.

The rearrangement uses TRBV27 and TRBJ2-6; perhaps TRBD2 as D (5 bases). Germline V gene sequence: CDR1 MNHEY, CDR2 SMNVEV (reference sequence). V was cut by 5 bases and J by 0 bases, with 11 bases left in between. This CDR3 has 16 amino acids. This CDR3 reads CASSPGRLSGANVLTF. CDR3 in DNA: TGTGCCAGCAGTCCGGGAAGGCTCTCTGGGGCCAACGTCCTGACTTTC. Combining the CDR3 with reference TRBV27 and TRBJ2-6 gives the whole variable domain EAQVTQNPRYLITVTGKKLTVTCSQNMNHEYMSWYRQDPGLGLRQIYYSMNVEVTDKGDVPEGYKVSRKEKRNFPLILESPSPNQTSLYFCASSPGRLSGANVLTFGAGSRLTVL.

CDR3 coding DNA: TGTGCCAGCAGCCACTCTAGCGGGGGGGCTGTCGGGGAGCTGTTTTTT. It specifies CASSHSSGGAVGELFF. The V gene is TRBV3-1 (or the pseudogene TRBV3-2), the J gene TRBJ2-2; 12 bases are shared with TRBD2. Germline V gene data show CDR1 as LGHDT and CDR2 as YNNKEL (reference sequence). Trimming cost V 3 bases and J 7 bases; bases outside gene matches: 6. This CDR3 region has 16 residues.

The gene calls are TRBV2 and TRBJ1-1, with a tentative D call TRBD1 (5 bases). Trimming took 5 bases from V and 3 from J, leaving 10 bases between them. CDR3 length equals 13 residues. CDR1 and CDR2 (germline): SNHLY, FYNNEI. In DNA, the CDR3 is TGTGCCAGCAGTCAGGGATTATACACTGAAGCTTTCTTT. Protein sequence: CASSQGLYTEAFF.

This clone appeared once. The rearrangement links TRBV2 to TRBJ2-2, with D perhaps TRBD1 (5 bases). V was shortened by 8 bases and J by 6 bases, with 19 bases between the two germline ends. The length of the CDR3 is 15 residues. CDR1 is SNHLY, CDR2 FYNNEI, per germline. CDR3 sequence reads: CASSSGQLLPGELFF. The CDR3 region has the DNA TGTGCCAGCTCCTCCGGACAATTGCTGCCCGGGGAGCTGTTTTTT.

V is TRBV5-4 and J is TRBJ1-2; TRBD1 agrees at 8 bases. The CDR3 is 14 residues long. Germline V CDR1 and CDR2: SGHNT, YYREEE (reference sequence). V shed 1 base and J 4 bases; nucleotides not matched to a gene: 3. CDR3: CASSLRTGSYGYTF. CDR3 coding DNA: TGTGCCAGCAGCTTGCGGACAGGGAGCTATGGCTACACCTTC.

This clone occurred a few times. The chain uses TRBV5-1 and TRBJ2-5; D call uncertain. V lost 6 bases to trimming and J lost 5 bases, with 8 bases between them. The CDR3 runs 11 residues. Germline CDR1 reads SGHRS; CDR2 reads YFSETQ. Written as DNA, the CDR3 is TGCGCCAGCATCCCCGGGGAGACCCAGTACTTC. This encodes CASIPGETQYF.

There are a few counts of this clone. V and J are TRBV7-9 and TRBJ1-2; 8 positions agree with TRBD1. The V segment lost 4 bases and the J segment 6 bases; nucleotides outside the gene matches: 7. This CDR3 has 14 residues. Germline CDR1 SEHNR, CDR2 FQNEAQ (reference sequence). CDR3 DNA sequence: TGTGCCAGCAGCTCAAACCAGGGGGCGCATGGCTACACCTTC. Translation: CASSSNQGAHGYTF.

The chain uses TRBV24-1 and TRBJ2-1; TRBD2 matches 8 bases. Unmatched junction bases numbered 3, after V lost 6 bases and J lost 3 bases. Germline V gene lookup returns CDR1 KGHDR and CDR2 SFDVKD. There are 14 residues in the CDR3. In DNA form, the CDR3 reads TGTGCCACCAGTACCGGGGGGGTCTACAATGAGCAGTTCTTC. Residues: CATSTGGVYNEQFF.

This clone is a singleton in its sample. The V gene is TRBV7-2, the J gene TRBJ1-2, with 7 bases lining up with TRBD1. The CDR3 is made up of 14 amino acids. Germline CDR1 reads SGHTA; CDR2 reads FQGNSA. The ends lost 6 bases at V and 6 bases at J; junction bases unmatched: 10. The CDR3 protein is CASRQGSRLDGYTF. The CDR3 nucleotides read TGTGCCAGCAGACAGGGGAGCAGGCTGGATGGCTACACCTTC.

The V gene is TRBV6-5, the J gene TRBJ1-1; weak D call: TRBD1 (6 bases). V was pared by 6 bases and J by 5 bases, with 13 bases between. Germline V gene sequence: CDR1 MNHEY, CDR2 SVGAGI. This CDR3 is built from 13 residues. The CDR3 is CASSARGGTEAFF. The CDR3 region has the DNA TGTGCCAGCAGCGCCCGAGGGGGTACTGAAGCTTTCTTT.

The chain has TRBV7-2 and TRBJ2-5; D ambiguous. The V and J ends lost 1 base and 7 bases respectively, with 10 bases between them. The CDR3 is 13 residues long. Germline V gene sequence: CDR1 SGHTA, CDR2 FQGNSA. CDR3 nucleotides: TGTGCCAGCAGCTTAGTTTCCGCAGGGACCCAGTACTTC. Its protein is CASSLVSAGTQYF.

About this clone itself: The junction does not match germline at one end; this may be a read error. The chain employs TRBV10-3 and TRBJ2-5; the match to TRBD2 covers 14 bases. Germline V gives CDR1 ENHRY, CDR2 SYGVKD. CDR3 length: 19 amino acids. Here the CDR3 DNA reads TGTGCCATCAGTAAACCACCGGGACTAGCGGGGGACCACCAGGAGACCCAGTACTTC. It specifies CAISKPPGLAGDHQETQYF.

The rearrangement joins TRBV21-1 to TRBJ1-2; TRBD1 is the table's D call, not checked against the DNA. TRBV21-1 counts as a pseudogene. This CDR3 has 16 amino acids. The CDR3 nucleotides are TGTGCCAGCAGCAACAGGGTCAGGGGGCGCGACTATGGCTACACCTTC. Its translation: CASSNRVRGRDYGYTF.

The CDR3 spells CASSLSSGAGTYEQYF. The CDR3 region has the DNA TGTGCCAGCAGCTTAAGTTCCGGCGCGGGGACCTACGAGCAGTACTTC. This chain joins TRBV7-2 and TRBJ2-7, with D perhaps TRBD2 (6 bases). This CDR3 contains 16 residues. Trimming removed 2 bases from V and 2 bases from J, with 16 bases in between. Germline assignment: CDR1 SGHTA and CDR2 FQGNSA.

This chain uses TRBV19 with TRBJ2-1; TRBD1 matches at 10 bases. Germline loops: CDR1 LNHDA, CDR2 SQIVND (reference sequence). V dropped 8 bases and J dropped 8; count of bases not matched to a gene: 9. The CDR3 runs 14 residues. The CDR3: CASPGTGDFHEQFF. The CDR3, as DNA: TGTGCCAGTCCCGGGACAGGGGATTTCCATGAGCAGTTCTTC.

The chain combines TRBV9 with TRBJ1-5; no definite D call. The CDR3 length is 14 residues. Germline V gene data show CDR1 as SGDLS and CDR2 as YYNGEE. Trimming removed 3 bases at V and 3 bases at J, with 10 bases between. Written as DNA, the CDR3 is TGTGCCAGCAGCGGAGGAGGTCTCAATCAGCCCCAGCATTTT. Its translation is CASSGGGLNQPQHF. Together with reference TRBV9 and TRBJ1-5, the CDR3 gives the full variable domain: DSGVTQTPKHLITATGQRVTLRCSPRSGDLSVYWYQQSLDQGLQFLIQYYNGEERAKGNILERFSAQQFPDLHSELNLSSLELGDSALYFCASSGGGLNQPQHFGDGTRLSIL.

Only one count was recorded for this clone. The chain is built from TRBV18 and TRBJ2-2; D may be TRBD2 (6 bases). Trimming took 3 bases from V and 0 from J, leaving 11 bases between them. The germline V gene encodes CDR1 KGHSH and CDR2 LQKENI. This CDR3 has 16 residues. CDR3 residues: CASSPWGGANTGELFF. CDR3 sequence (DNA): TGTGCCAGCTCACCGTGGGGCGGGGCGAACACCGGGGAGCTGTTTTTT.